The entry below gives a single T cell receptor beta chain sequence along with its context. The source of the sample is a study of blood T cell repertoires in COVID-19. Study details: COVID-19 samples collected from the United States, Italy and Spain covered acute and convalescent phases.

In the original analysis: Cell counts per sample came from amplifying reference gene primers. Using immunoSEQ multiplex PCR, the repertoire was profiled, and TCRdb retains in-frame clones only, with some absent. The V and J calls and clone size were taken over from that table, and D and trimming were inferred from the DNA. This sample has around 220,000 clones; more than 60% occur once, and the top ten carry 3% to 4%. The sequence was collected from a woman between 40 and 50 years old with active or convalescent COVID-19. The specimen sequenced was peripheral blood.

The CDR3, as DNA: TGTGCCAGCAAGTATTCCTTGCCAGGGGGAGATGGCTACACCTTC. It translates to CASKYSLPGGDGYTF. J is TRBJ1-2 and V is TRBV28; 7 positions match TRBD1. The CDR3 runs to 15 residues. V trimming: 7 bases; J trimming: 6 bases; junction bases outside the gene matches: 14. CDR1 is MDHEN, CDR2 SYDVKM, per germline.